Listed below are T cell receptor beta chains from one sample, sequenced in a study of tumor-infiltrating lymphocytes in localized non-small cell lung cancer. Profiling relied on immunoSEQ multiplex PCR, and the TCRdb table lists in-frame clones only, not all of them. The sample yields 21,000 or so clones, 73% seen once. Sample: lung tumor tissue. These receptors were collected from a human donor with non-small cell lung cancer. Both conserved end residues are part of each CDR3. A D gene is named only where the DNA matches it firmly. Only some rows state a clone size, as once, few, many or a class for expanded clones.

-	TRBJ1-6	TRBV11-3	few	TGTGCCAGCAGCGATACCGAGCGGTCACCCCTCCACTTT	CASSDTERSPLHF
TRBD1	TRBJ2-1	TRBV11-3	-	TGTGCCAGCAGCTTAGATGGGACAGGGGTTATAGGCAATGAGCAGTTCTTC	CASSLDGTGVIGNEQFF
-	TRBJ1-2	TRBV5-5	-	TGTGCCAGCAGCTTGGGGCAGGTCTTTATGGCGGGCACCTTC	CASSLGQVFMAGTF
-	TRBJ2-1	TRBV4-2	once	TGTGCCAGCAGCCAAGATCAGGCGGGGCGGGATGAGCAGTTCTTC	CASSQDQAGRDEQFF
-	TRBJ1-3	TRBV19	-	TGTGCCAGTAGTATAGTGGGTTACGGAAACACCATATATTTT	CASSIVGYGNTIYF
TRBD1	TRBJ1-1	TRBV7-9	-	TGTGCCAGCAGCTTGGGACAGGGGGACACTGAAGCTTTCTTT	CASSLGQGDTEAFF
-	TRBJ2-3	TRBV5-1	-	TGCGCCAGCAGCTCGGACGAGACGCAGTATTTT	CASSSDETQYF
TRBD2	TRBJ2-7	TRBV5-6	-	TGTGCCAGCAGCTCCCGAGGGACTAGCGGGGGGAAGCAAACCTACGAGCAGTACTTC	CASSSRGTSGGKQTYEQYF
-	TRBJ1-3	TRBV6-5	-	TGTGCCAGCAAGGAGGAGGGGATTAACACCATATATTTT	CASKEEGINTIYF
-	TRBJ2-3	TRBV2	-	TGTGCCAGCAGGGAGGACCTCACGGAGTATTTT	CASREDLTEYF
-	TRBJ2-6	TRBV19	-	TGTGCCAGTGGGCTATCTGGGGCCAACGTCCTGACTTTC	CASGLSGANVLTF
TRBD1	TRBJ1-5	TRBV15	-	TGTGCCACCAGCAGAGATAAGGGCAGGGGGCTAAGCAATCAGCCCCAGCATTTT	CATSRDKGRGLSNQPQHF
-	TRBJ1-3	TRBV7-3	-	TGTGCCAGCAGCCTCAGCCCGGGGGGATCTGGAAACACCATATATTTT	CASSLSPGGSGNTIYF
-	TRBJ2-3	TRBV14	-	TGTGCCAGCAGCCGGACAGCAGCGACTAGCACAGATACGCAGTATTTT	CASSRTAATSTDTQYF
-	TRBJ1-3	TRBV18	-	TGTGCCAGCTCACCAAGGCAGGCGTCCGGAAACACCATATATTTT	CASSPRQASGNTIYF
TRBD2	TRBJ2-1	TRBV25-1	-	TGTGCCAGCAGTGAACCTGGACTAGGCTCCTACAATGAGCAGTTCTTC	CASSEPGLGSYNEQFF
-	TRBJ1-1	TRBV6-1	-	TGTGCCAGCAGTGAACAGGGCTTGAACACTGAAGCTTTCTTT	CASSEQGLNTEAFF
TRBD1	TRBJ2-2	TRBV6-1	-	TGTGCCAGCAGTGAACCGGGACAGGGACACACCGGGGAGCTGTTTTTT	CASSEPGQGHTGELFF
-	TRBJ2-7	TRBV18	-	TGTGCCAGCTCTTATGCCGCCGTGGGACTTAGCTCCTACGAGCAGTACTTC	CASSYAAVGLSSYEQYF
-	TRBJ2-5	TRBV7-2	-	TGTGCCAGCAGCCCTCAGCTGTACGGAGAGACCCAGTACTTC	CASSPQLYGETQYF
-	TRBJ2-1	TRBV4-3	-	TGCGCCAGCAGCCCAGACGTCCGGGACGGAGCTGAGCAGTTCTTC	CASSPDVRDGAEQFF
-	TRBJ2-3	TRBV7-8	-	TGTGCCAGCAGCTTAGGGGGCGTCAAATACACAGATACGCAGTATTTT	CASSLGGVKYTDTQYF
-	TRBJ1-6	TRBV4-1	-	TGCGCCAGCAGCCAACCCCGGGGTTATGAATCACCCCTCCACTTT	CASSQPRGYESPLHF
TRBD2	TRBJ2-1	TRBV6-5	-	TGTGCCAGCAGGCCCCCGGGGGGTTCCTACAATGAGCAGTTCTTC	CASRPPGGSYNEQFF
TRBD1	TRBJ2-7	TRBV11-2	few	TGTGCCAGCAGTTTGGACAGGGGGCCCACCTACGAGCAGTACTTC	CASSLDRGPTYEQYF
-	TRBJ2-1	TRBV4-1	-	TGCGCCAGCAGTCCAGGGAGTTTTTCCTACAATGAGCAGTTCTTC	CASSPGSFSYNEQFF
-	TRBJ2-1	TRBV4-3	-	TGCGCCAGCAGCCAAGACCCGTGGGGCAGTGAGCAGTTCTTC	CASSQDPWGSEQFF
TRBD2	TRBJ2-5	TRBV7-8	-	TGTGCCAGCAGCCCCCGGGGGGGGACCGTCCAAGAGACCCAGTACTTC	CASSPRGGTVQETQYF
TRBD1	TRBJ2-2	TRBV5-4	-	TGTGCCAGCAGCTATGGGACAGGGTACGGGGAGCTGTTTTTT	CASSYGTGYGELFF
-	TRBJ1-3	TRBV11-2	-	TGTGCCAGCAGCTCGGTCAGTTTATCTGGAAACACCATATATTTT	CASSSVSLSGNTIYF
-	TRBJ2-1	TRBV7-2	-	TGTGCCAGCAGCTCTGGTAGTGAGCAGTTCTTC	CASSSGSEQFF
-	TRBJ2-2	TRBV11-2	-	TGTGCCAGCAGCGAATGGGCAGGGAACACCGGGGAGCTGTTTTTT	CASSEWAGNTGELFF
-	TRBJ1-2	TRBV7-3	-	TGTGCCAGCAGCTTAAGGGGCCAAGGCGGCTACACCTTC	CASSLRGQGGYTF